This passage covers 26 T cell receptor beta chains from one sample sequenced in a study of blood T cell repertoires in COVID-19. The table came from immunoSEQ multiplex PCR; TCRdb's copy has only in-frame clones and leaves some out. The top ten clones hold 3.5% to 4.5% of a sample with about 260,000 clones, over 80% of them seen once. Sequencing was done on a sample of peripheral blood. The receptor source for this set is a woman in her thirties or forties with acute or convalescent COVID-19.

This rearrangement joins TRBV14 to TRBJ2-5; 7 bases are shared with TRBD1. Trimming cost V 2 bases and J 0 bases; bases outside gene matches: 6. The CDR3 is 16 residues long. Germline loops: CDR1 SGHDN, CDR2 FVKESK. The CDR3 DNA is TGTGCCAGCAGCCAAACCCCAGGGACAGACCAAGAGACCCAGTACTTC. This translates into CASSQTPGTDQETQYF.

The CDR3 loop reads CASSFRGLNYGYTF. DNA for the CDR3: TGTGCCAGCTCCTTTAGGGGGCTCAACTATGGCTACACCTTC. The chain is built from TRBV3-1 (or the pseudogene TRBV3-2) and TRBJ1-2, with TRBD1 identical over 7 bases. The CDR3 spans 14 residues. CDR1 is LGHDT, CDR2 YNNKEL, per germline (reference sequence). Trimming cost V 8 bases and J 2 bases; bases outside gene matches: 8.

The V and J genes are TRBV2 and TRBJ2-2; tentative D call: TRBD2 (7 bases). Germline V gene data show CDR1 as SNHLY and CDR2 as FYNNEI. Trimming pared 2 bases from V and 9 bases from J, leaving 19 bases between. This CDR3 is built from 16 residues. The CDR3 spells CASSERLPPGGRELFF. The CDR3 DNA follows: TGTGCCAGCAGTGAAAGGCTTCCACCGGGGGGCCGGGAGCTGTTTTTT.

V gene TRBV27 combines with J gene TRBJ2-1; 11 nucleotides agree with TRBD1. Trimming took 8 bases from V and 5 from J; bases not matched to a gene: 8. The CDR3 loop spans 15 amino acids. From germline, CDR1 is MNHEY and CDR2 SMNVEV (reference sequence). In DNA, the CDR3 is TGTGCCAGCTCCCGAGGGACAGGGGGGAACAATGAGCAGTTCTTC. Its translation is CASSRGTGGNNEQFF.

This rearrangement joins TRBV5-1 to TRBJ2-2, with TRBD2 matching over 12 bases. Germline values: CDR1 SGHRS, CDR2 YFSETQ. The length of the CDR3 is 17 residues. J lost 3 bases, V lost 4 bases, and 7 bases had no gene match. CDR3 bases: TGCGCCAGCAGCAGAACTAGCGGGGGGCTGTACACCGGGGAGCTGTTTTTT. Its translation: CASSRTSGGLYTGELFF. Full variable domain (missing parts from reference TRBV5-1 and TRBJ2-2): KAGVTQTPRYLIKTRGQQVTLSCSPISGHRSVSWYQQTPGQGLQFLFEYFSETQRNKGNFPGRFSGRQFSNSRSEMNVSTLELGDSALYLCASSRTSGGLYTGELFFGEGSRLTVL.

This chain joins TRBV11-2 and TRBJ2-1; 8 bases fit TRBD2. Germline V gene lookup returns CDR1 SGHAT and CDR2 FQNNGV. The CDR3 loop spans 15 amino acids. The junction had 4 bases not matched to a gene; V was cut back by 2 bases and J by 4 bases. CDR3 amino acids: CASSLRLAGYNEQFF. CDR3 coding DNA: TGTGCCAGCAGCTTAAGGCTAGCGGGTTACAATGAGCAGTTCTTC.

The chain carries TRBV5-1 and TRBJ1-3, with a weak D call TRBD1 (6 bases). V was trimmed by 4 bases and J by 0 bases, leaving 14 bases between them. CDR1 and CDR2 (germline): SGHRS, YFSETQ. This CDR3 has 16 residues. The CDR3 spells CASSQMTGLSGNTIYF. The CDR3 DNA is TGCGCCAGCAGCCAGATGACAGGACTCTCTGGAAACACCATATATTTT.

V gene TRBV9 combines with J gene TRBJ1-1; no clear D. This CDR3 contains 13 residues. CDR1 and CDR2 (germline): SGDLS, YYNGEE. V was clipped by 1 base and J by 3 bases, with 7 bases between them. CDR3 sequence (DNA): TGTGCCAGCAGCGTAATAGTCTACACTGAAGCTTTCTTT. It translates to CASSVIVYTEAFF.

V is TRBV6-1 and J is TRBJ2-1, with D perhaps matching TRBD2 (6 bases). Trimming removed 2 bases at V and 7 bases at J, with 15 bases between. CDR3 length equals 15 residues. Germline lookup yields CDR1 MNHNS and CDR2 SASEGT. CDR3 loop: CASSEPRGGWNEQFF. CDR3 coding DNA: TGTGCCAGCAGTGAACCCCGGGGAGGTTGGAATGAGCAGTTCTTC.

This chain links TRBV3-1 (or the pseudogene TRBV3-2) with TRBJ1-6; TRBD1 aligns across 8 bases. The V segment lost 4 bases and the J segment 14 bases; nucleotides outside the gene matches: 4. This CDR3 spans 12 amino acids. Per germline, CDR1 LGHDT and CDR2 YNNKEL (reference sequence). The CDR3 nucleotides read TGTGCCAGCAGCCCACCGGACAGGGCCCTCCACTTT. As protein: CASSPPDRALHF.

This chain connects TRBV2 to TRBJ1-1, with a possible D match to TRBD1 (6 bases). The CDR3 sequence is 15 residues long. The V gene's germline CDR1 is SNHLY and CDR2 FYNNEI. Trimming took off 10 bases at V and 5 bases at J, with 23 bases between the two ends. CDR3: CATMGAGARWTEAFF. CDR3 in DNA: TGTGCCACCATGGGGGCAGGTGCCAGGTGGACTGAAGCTTTCTTT.

The DNA of the CDR3 is TGTGCCAGCAGTGATCATTCATTGACCCGCGGAGGAAACACCATATATTTT. Translation gives CASSDHSLTRGGNTIYF. The J gene is TRBJ1-3, the V gene TRBV6-1; D unclear. CDR1 is MNHNS and CDR2 is SASEGT in the germline V gene. V was trimmed by 3 bases and J by 4 bases, leaving 19 bases between them. The CDR3 loop spans 17 amino acids.

The chain joins TRBV6-5 to TRBJ1-1; D is undetermined. CDR1 MNHEY and CDR2 SVGAGI come from the germline V gene. The CDR3 has 14 residues. Trimming took off 0 bases at V and 1 base at J, with 6 bases between the two ends. Written as DNA, the CDR3 is TGTGCCAGCAGTTACTCGAGAGGGAACACTGAAGCTTTCTTT. Its translation: CASSYSRGNTEAFF.

The chain couples TRBV27 to TRBJ2-5; the match to TRBD2 covers 11 bases. J gave up 3 bases and V 5 bases, and 11 bases lay outside the gene matches. Per germline, CDR1 MNHEY and CDR2 SMNVEV (reference sequence). CDR3 length: 17 residues. The CDR3 reads CASSRKRPGLAEETQYF. Written as DNA, the CDR3 is TGTGCCAGCAGTAGAAAGAGGCCGGGACTAGCGGAAGAGACCCAGTACTTC.

The chain is built from TRBV6-5 and TRBJ2-7; 8 bases match TRBD1. The germline gives CDR1 MNHEY, CDR2 SVGAGI. The V and J ends lost 4 bases and 0 bases, in that order; junction bases with no gene match: 2. The CDR3 runs 14 residues. The CDR3 loop is CASSSGQGSYEQYV. The CDR3 DNA follows: TGTGCCAGCAGTTCTGGACAGGGCTCCTACGAGCAGTACGTC.

The rearrangement uses TRBV5-8 and TRBJ1-2; TRBD1 aligns across 10 bases. CDR1 is SGHTS and CDR2 is YDEGEE in the germline V gene. CDR3 length equals 14 residues. V was clipped by 5 bases and J by 3 bases; unmatched bases: 4. CDR3 region: CASRRGQGDYGYTF. CDR3 bases: TGTGCCAGCAGAAGAGGACAGGGGGACTATGGCTACACCTTC.

The chain is built from TRBV3-1 (or the pseudogene TRBV3-2) and TRBJ2-5; D may be TRBD2 (5 bases). This CDR3 is 14 amino acids long. V gave up 2 bases and J gave up 4 bases, with 11 bases separating them. Germline CDR1 reads LGHDT; CDR2 reads YNNKEL (reference sequence). This chain's CDR3 is CASSQYGELETQYF. The CDR3 region has the DNA TGTGCCAGCAGCCAATACGGGGAGCTAGAGACCCAGTACTTC.

The rearrangement uses TRBV27 and TRBJ1-2, with a possible D match to TRBD1 (6 bases). Deletions cut 6 bases from V and 8 bases from J, with 28 bases between. The CDR3 loop spans 17 amino acids. CDR1 MNHEY and CDR2 SMNVEV come from the germline V gene (reference sequence). For the CDR3, the DNA is TGTGCCAGCAGCCTCACAGGGTCGGCGGCGGGGGGTGGCGGCTACACCTTC. Translating gives CASSLTGSAAGGGGYTF.

The chain links TRBV30 to TRBJ1-4; D is perhaps TRBD1 (6 bases). Germline V gene lookup returns CDR1 GTSNPN and CDR2 SVGIG (reference sequence). The CDR3 loop spans 17 amino acids. V lost 3 bases and J lost 7, with 24 bases in between. The CDR3 sequence is CAWSVGSPAGVVEKLFF. Written as DNA, the CDR3 is TGTGCCTGGAGCGTTGGGTCCCCAGCAGGGGTGGTTGAAAAACTGTTTTTT. The variable domain in full, with the rest retrieved from reference TRBV30 and TRBJ1-4, is SQTIHQWPATLVQPVGSPLSLECTVEGTSNPNLYWYRQAAGRGLQLLFYSVGIGQISSEVPQNLSASRPQDRQFILSSKKLLLSDSGFYLCAWSVGSPAGVVEKLFFGSGTQLSVL.

This clone appeared a few times. The gene calls are TRBV27 and TRBJ2-1, with D possibly matching TRBD1 (6 bases). V was shortened by 2 bases and J by 4 bases, with 15 bases between the two germline ends. The CDR3 is 16 residues long. The germline V gene encodes CDR1 MNHEY and CDR2 SMNVEV (reference sequence). CDR3 in amino acids: CASSLKTGSLYNEQFF. For the CDR3, the DNA is TGTGCCAGCAGTTTAAAGACAGGATCCCTTTACAATGAGCAGTTCTTC.

This rearrangement joins TRBV19 to TRBJ1-1; D might be TRBD1 (6 bases). The germline CDR1 and CDR2 sequences are LNHDA and SQIVND (reference sequence). V lost 6 bases and J 1 base, leaving 12 bases between the germline ends. The CDR3 sequence is 14 residues long. The CDR3 nucleotides are TGTGCCAGTAGCTTGGACAGCTCGAACACTGAAGCTTTCTTT. Amino acids: CASSLDSSNTEAFF.

The chain has TRBV3-1 (or the pseudogene TRBV3-2) and TRBJ1-2, with 8 bases aligning to TRBD1. The CDR3 loop spans 14 amino acids. Germline lookup yields CDR1 LGHDT and CDR2 YNNKEL (reference sequence). V lost 0 bases to trimming and J lost 8 bases; unmatched junction nucleotides: 5. CDR3 nucleotides: TGTGCCAGCAGCCAAGATGGACAGGGCCAAGGCTACACCTTC. Protein sequence: CASSQDGQGQGYTF.

The chain couples TRBV30 to TRBJ1-1; TRBD1 matches 7 bases. V lost 1 base, J lost 10 bases, and 9 bases stayed unmatched. The CDR3 runs 13 residues. Germline CDR1 GTSNPN, CDR2 SVGIG (reference sequence). In DNA form, the CDR3 reads TGTGCCTGGAGTGGAACAGGGGCGGCGGGAGCTTTCTTT. It encodes CAWSGTGAAGAFF.

The V gene is TRBV30, the J gene TRBJ2-2; D possibly corresponds to TRBD1 (5 bases). CDR3 size: 14 residues. CDR1 and CDR2 (germline): GTSNPN, SVGIG (reference sequence). V was cut by 4 bases and J by 2 bases, with 11 bases left in between. Here the CDR3 DNA reads TGTGCCTGGACAAGACAGATTAACACCGGGGAGCTGTTTTTT. It is translated as CAWTRQINTGELFF. Drawing the rest from reference TRBV30 and TRBJ2-2, the complete variable domain is SQTIHQWPATLVQPVGSPLSLECTVEGTSNPNLYWYRQAAGRGLQLLFYSVGIGQISSEVPQNLSASRPQDRQFILSSKKLLLSDSGFYLCAWTRQINTGELFFGEGSRLTVL.

The chain links TRBV11-2 to TRBJ2-7; 7 nucleotides agree with TRBD1. After removal of 5 bases from V and 5 bases from J, the junction contained 6 bases not matched to a gene. CDR3 length equals 13 residues. The germline V gene encodes CDR1 SGHAT and CDR2 FQNNGV. CDR3: CASSRTGNDEQYV. CDR3 nucleotides: TGTGCCAGCAGCCGGACAGGAAATGACGAGCAGTACGTC.

The table lists this clone with a count of one. The V call is TRBV6-5, the J call TRBJ1-6; 9 positions agree with TRBD1. CDR1 and CDR2 (germline): MNHEY, SVGAGI. CDR3 size: 15 residues. V was clipped by 5 bases and J by 9 bases; unmatched bases: 8. The CDR3 loop reads CASSPTGGASSPLHF. For the CDR3, the DNA is TGTGCCAGCAGTCCTACAGGGGGCGCGAGTTCACCCCTCCACTTT.